This T cell receptor (beta chain) was recorded in a study of blood T cell repertoires in COVID-19. Study details: Sources were T cells, B-cell-depleted T cells, or PBMCs; the material itself was cDNA or gDNA.

The assay was immunoSEQ multiplex PCR, and TCRdb's table has in-frame clones only and misses some. Counted here are around 330,000 clones, approximately 90% occurring once; the ten biggest clones make up roughly a tenth. Clinical histories supplied by participants themselves formed the basis of cohort assignment. The CDR3 runs to 13 residues. Trimming shortened V by 6 bases and J by 8 bases, and 13 bases separated the two germline ends. Germline-derived CDR1 and CDR2 are MDHEN and SYDVKM. The specimen was PBMCs or T cells enriched from blood (not recorded which). The rearrangement links TRBV28 to TRBJ2-2, with D possibly TRBD2 on 6 matching bases. The receptor's source is a woman aged 40 to 55 who had recovered from COVID-19. The CDR3 protein is CASRGRGYGELFF. In DNA, the CDR3 is TGTGCCAGCAGGGGACGGGGGTATGGGGAGCTGTTTTTT.